This T cell receptor (beta chain) was observed in a study of beta chain features in type 1 diabetes. The study, taken as a whole, reports: At VDJ recombination sites, type 1 diabetes patients had fewer insertions and more deleted nucleotides. Significant though moderate, a shortening of TCRB CDR3s appeared in all four CD4+ subsets of Type 1 diabetes patients.

This clone has a handful of counts. What it binds is not known. The study reverse transcribed the entire isolated RNA, so it sequenced expressed TCRB transcripts. Using immunoSEQ multiplex PCR, the repertoire was profiled, and TCRdb retains in-frame clones only, with some absent. The sample includes approximately 170,000 clones, less than 9.5% of them seen just once. The clonotype was recovered from a middle-aged woman with type 1 diabetes. The sequenced sample consisted of central memory CD4+ T cells from blood.

The CDR3 region has the DNA TGTGCCAGCAGTTTAGGTCCGGGACAGGGGTTGAATACGCAGTATTTT. Translating gives CASSLGPGQGLNTQYF. J is TRBJ2-3 and V is TRBV27, with 10 bases matching TRBD1. This CDR3 contains 16 residues. V lost 2 bases, J lost 7 bases, and 9 bases stayed unmatched. Germline V CDR1 and CDR2: MNHEY, SMNVEV (reference sequence).